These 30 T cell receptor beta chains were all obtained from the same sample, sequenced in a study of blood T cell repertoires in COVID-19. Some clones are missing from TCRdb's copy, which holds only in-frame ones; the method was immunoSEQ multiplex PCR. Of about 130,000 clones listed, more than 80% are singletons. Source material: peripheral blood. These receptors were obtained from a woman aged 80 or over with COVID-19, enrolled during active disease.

In DNA form, the CDR3 reads TGTGCCAGCAGGGAGACAGGGGGCACTGAAGCTTTCTTT. It yields the protein CASRETGGTEAFF. This rearrangement joins TRBV7-2 to TRBJ1-1; 9 bases line up with TRBD1. V shed 6 bases, J shed 4 bases, and the junction held 3 bases outside the gene matches. The CDR3 length is 13 residues. CDR1 is SGHTA and CDR2 is FQGNSA in the germline V gene.

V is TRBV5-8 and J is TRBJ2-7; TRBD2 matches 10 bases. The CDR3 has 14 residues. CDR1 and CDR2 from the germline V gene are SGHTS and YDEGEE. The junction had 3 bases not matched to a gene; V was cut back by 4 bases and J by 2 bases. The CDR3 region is CASSRTSGTYEQYF. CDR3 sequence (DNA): TGTGCCAGCAGCCGGACTAGCGGTACCTACGAGCAGTACTTC.

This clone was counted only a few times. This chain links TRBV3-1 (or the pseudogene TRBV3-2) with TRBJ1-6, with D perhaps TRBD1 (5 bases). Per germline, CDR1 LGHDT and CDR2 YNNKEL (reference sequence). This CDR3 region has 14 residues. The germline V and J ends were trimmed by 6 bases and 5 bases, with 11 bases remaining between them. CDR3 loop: CASSGQAHNSPLHF. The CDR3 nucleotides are TGTGCCAGCAGTGGACAAGCTCATAATTCACCCCTCCACTTT.

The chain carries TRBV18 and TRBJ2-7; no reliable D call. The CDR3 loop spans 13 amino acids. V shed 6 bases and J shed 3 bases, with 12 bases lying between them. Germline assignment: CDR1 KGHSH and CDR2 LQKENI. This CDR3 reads CASSEVHGYEQYF. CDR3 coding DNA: TGTGCCAGCTCCGAAGTTCACGGCTACGAGCAGTACTTC.

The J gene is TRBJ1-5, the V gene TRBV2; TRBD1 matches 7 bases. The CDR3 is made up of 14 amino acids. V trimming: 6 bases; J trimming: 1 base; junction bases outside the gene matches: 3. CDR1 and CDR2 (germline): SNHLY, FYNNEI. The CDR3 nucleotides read TGTGCCAGCAGCGACAGGGTCAGCAATCAGCCCCAGCATTTT. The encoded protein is CASSDRVSNQPQHF.

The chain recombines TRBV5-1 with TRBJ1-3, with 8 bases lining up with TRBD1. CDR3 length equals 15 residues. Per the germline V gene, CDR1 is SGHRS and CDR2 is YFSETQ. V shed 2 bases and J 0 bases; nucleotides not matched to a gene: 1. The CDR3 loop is CASSLTGGSGNTIYF. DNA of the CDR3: TGCGCCAGCAGCTTAACAGGGGGCTCTGGAAACACCATATATTTT.

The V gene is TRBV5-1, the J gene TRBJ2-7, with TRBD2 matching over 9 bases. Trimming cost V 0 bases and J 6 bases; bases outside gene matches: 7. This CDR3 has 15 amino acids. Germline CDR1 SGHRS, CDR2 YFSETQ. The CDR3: CASSLDSGSSLEQYF. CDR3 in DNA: TGCGCCAGCAGCTTGGATAGCGGGAGCTCCCTCGAGCAGTACTTC.

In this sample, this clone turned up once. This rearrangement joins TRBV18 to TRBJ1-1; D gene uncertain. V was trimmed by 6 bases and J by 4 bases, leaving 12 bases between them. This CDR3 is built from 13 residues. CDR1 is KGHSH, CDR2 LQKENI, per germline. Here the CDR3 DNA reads TGTGCCAGCTCGTCCGACATGGGCACTGAAGCTTTCTTT. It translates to CASSSDMGTEAFF.

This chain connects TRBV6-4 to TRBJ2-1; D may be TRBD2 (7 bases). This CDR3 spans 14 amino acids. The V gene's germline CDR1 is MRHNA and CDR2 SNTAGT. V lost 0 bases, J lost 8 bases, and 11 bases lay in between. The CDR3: CASSDSGGRDEQFF. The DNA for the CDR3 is TGTGCCAGCAGTGACTCCGGGGGGCGTGATGAGCAGTTCTTC.

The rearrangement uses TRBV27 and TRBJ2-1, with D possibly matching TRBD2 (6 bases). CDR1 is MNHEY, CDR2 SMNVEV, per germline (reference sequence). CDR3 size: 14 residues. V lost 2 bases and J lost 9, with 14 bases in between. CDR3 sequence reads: CASSLISGTAEQFF. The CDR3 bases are TGTGCCAGCAGTTTAATTTCCGGGACTGCTGAGCAGTTCTTC.

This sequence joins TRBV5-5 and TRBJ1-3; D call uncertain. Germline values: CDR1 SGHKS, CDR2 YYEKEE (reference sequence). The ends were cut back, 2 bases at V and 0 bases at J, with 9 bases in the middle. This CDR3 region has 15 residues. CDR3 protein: CASSFDFGSGNTIYF. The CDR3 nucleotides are TGTGCCAGCAGCTTCGACTTTGGCTCTGGAAACACCATATATTTT.

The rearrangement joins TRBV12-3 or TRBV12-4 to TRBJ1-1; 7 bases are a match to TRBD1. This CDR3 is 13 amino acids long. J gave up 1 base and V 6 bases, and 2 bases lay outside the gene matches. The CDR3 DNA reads TGTGCCAGCAGCCGGGACAGGAACACTGAAGCTTTCTTT. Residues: CASSRDRNTEAFF.

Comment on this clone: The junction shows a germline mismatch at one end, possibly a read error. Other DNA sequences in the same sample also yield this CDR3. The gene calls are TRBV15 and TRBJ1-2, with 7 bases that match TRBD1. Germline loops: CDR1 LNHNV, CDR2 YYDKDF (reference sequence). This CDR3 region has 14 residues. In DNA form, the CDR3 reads TGTGCCACCAGCGGGGGACAGTCAGGGTATGGCTACACTTTC. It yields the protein CATSGGQSGYGYTF.

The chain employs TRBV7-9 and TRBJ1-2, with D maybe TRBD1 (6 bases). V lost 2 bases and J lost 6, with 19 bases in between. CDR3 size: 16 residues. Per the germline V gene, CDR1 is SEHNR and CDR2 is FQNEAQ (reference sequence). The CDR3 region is CASSLLLAGAQDGYTF. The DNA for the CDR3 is TGTGCCAGCAGCTTATTATTGGCAGGGGCGCAGGATGGCTACACCTTC.

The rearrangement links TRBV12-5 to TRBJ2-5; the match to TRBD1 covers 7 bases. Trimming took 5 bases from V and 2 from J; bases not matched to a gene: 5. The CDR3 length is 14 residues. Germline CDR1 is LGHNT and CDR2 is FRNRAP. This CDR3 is CASGAGDRQETQYF. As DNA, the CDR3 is TGTGCTAGTGGTGCCGGGGACAGACAAGAGACCCAGTACTTC.

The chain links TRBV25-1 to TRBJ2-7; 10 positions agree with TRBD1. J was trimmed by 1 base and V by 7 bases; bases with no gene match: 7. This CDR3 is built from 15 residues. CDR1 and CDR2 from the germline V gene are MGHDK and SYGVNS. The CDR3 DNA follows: TGTGCCAGCAATGGTCCGGGACAGGGGTCCTACGAGCAGTACTTC. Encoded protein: CASNGPGQGSYEQYF.

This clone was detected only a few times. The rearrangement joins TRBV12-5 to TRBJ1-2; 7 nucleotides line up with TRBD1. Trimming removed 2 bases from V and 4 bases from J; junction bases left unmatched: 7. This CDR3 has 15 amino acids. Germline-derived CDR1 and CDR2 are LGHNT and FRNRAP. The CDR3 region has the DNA TGTGCTAGTGGTTTGCAGGGGGAGGAGAGCTATGGCTACACCTTC. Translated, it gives CASGLQGEESYGYTF. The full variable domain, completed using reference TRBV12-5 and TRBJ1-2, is DARVTQTPRHKVTEMGQEVTMRCQPILGHNTVFWYRQTMMQGLELLAYFRNRAPLDDSGMPKDRFSAEMPDATLATLKIQPSEPRDSAVYFCASGLQGEESYGYTFGSGTRLTVV.

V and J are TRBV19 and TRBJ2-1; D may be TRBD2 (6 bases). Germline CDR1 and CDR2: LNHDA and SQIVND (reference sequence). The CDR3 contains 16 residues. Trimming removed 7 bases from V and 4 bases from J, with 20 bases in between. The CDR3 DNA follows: TGTGCCAGTACAAGCCCCCGGCCGGGAGAATACAATGAGCAGTTCTTC. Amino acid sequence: CASTSPRPGEYNEQFF.

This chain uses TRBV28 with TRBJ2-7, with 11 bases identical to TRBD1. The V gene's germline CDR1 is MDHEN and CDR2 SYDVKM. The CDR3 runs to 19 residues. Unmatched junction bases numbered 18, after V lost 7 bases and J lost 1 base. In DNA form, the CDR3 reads TGTGCCAGCACCGCAGCCGGGGGGACAGGGGGACCCCTTTCCTACGAGCAGTACTTC. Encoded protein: CASTAAGGTGGPLSYEQYF. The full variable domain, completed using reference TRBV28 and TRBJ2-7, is DVKVTQSSRYLVKRTGEKVFLECVQDMDHENMFWYRQDPGLGLRLIYFSYDVKMKEKGDIPEGYSVSREKKERFSLILESASTNQTSMYLCASTAAGGTGGPLSYEQYFGPGTRLTVT.

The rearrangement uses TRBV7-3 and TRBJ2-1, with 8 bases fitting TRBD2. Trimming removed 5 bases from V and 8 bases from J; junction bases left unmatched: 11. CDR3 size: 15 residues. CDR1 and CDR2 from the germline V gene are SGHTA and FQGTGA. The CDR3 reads CASSPSPGAGDEQFF. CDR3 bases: TGTGCCAGCAGCCCATCTCCGGGAGCGGGGGATGAGCAGTTCTTC.

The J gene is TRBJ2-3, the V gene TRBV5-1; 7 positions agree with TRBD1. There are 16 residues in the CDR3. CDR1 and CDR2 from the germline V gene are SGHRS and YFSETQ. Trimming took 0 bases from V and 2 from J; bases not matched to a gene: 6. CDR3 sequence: CASSLGQGIDTDTQYF. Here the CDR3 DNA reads TGCGCCAGCAGCTTGGGACAGGGAATCGACACAGATACGCAGTATTTT.

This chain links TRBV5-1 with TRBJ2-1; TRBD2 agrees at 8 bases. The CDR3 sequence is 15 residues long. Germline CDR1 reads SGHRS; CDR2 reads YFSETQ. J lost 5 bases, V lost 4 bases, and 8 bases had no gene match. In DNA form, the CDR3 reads TGCGCCAGCAGCCGTAGCGGGGTAGGAAACAATGAGCAGTTCTTC. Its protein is CASSRSGVGNNEQFF.

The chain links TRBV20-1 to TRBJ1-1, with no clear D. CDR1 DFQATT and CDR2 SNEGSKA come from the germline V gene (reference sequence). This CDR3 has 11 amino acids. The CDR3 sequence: CSPLWNTEAFF. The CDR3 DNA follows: TGCAGCCCCCTATGGAACACTGAAGCTTTCTTT.

Written as DNA, the CDR3 is TGTGCCAGCAGTTCTAGCGGGAGGGTCACAGATACGCAGTATTTT. It is translated as CASSSSGRVTDTQYF. J is TRBJ2-3 and V is TRBV27; 12 positions agree with TRBD2. The CDR3 length is 15 residues. The germline V gene has CDR1 MNHEY and CDR2 SMNVEV (reference sequence). V gave up 4 bases and J gave up 2 bases; unmatched junction bases: 1.

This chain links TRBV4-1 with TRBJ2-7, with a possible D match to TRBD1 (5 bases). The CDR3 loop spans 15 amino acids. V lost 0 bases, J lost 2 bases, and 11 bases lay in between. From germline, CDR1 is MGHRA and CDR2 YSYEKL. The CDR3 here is CASSQDPTDTYEQYF. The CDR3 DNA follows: TGCGCCAGCAGCCAAGATCCCACGGACACCTACGAGCAGTACTTC.

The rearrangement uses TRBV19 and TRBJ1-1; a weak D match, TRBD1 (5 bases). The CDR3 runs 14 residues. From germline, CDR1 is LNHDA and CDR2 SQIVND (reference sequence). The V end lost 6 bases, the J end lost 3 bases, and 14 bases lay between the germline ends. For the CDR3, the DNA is TGTGCCAGTAGCCCAGGGAAGGAGTACACTGAAGCTTTCTTT. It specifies CASSPGKEYTEAFF.

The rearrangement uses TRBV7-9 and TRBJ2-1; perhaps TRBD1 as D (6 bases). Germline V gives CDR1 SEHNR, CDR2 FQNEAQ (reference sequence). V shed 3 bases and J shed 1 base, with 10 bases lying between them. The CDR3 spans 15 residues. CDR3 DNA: TGTGCCAGCAGCTTCGGGGACACATCCTACAATGAGCAGTTCTTC. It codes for CASSFGDTSYNEQFF.

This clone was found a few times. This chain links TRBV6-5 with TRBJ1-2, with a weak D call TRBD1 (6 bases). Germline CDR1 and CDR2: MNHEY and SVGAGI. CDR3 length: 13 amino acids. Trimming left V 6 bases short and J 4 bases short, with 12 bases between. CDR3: CASRDLQGYGYTF. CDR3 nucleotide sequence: TGTGCCAGCAGGGACCTACAGGGCTATGGCTACACCTTC.

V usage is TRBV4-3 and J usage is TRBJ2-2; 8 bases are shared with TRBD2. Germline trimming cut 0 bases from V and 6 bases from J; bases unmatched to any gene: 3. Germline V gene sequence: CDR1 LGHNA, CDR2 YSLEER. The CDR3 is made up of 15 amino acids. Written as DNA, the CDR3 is TGCGCCAGCAGCCAAGATCGACTAGCGTCCGGGGAGCTGTTTTTT. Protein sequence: CASSQDRLASGELFF.

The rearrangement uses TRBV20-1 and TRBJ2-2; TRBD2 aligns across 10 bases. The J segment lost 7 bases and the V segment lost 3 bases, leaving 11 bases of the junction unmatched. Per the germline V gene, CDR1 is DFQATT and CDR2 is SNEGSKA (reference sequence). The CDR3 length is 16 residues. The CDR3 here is CSASPASGSVGGELFF. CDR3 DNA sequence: TGCAGTGCTAGTCCCGCTAGCGGGAGTGTGGGCGGGGAGCTGTTTTTT.